This T cell receptor (beta chain) appears in the sequencing data of a study of blood T cell repertoires in COVID-19. Libraries were prepared by immunoSEQ multiplex PCR; TCRdb keeps only in-frame clonotypes and omits some of them. Found here are approximately 220,000 clones, over 80% of them singletons; the top ten hold more than 25%. The germline gives CDR1 SGHNT, CDR2 YYREEE (reference sequence). The CDR3 contains 18 residues. With 0 bases clipped from V and 3 bases from J, the junction kept 4 bases outside the gene matches. This sequence originates from a man aged 35 to 55 with acute or convalescent COVID-19. The V gene is TRBV5-4, the J gene TRBJ2-1, with TRBD2 matching over 15 bases. The sequenced sample was peripheral blood. The CDR3 region has the DNA TGTGCCAGCAGCTTGGAAGGACTAGCGGGAGGGGACTACAATGAGCAGTTCTTC. This gives the protein CASSLEGLAGGDYNEQFF.